The 26 T cell receptor beta chains presented below share a single source sample, sequenced in a study of T-cell reconstitution after alpha-beta-depleted transplantation in children. Preparation of the TCRbeta library used unique molecular identifiers. TCRdb processed the PCR reads anew with MiXCR; each CDR3 protein has one entry. The repertoire holds about 310,000 distinct CDR3 sequences, with approximately 20% as singletons. Source: PBMCs, mostly from graft donor cells, taken 180 days after TCRalphabeta/CD19-depleted stem cell transplant. Every receptor here comes from a male patient younger than 18 who had a stem cell transplant for acute lymphoblastic leukemia, so the T cells may come from the graft donor.

The V and J genes are TRBV7-3 and TRBJ2-7, with unresolved D. Germline values: CDR1 SGHTA, CDR2 FQGTGA. Trimming removed 0 bases at V and 2 bases at J, with 5 bases between. The CDR3 has 13 residues. The CDR3: CASSLTATYEQYF. The CDR3 DNA reads TGTGCCAGCAGCTTAACGGCGACCTACGAGCAGTACTTC.

This chain joins TRBV24-1 and TRBJ1-5, with D unresolved. The CDR3 runs 15 residues. Germline V CDR1 and CDR2: KGHDR, SFDVKD. Trimming stripped 0 bases from V and 7 bases from J, with 12 bases between. CDR3 sequence (DNA): TGTGCCACCAGTGATTTGCGGGGAGGAAGGCAGCCCCAGCATTTT. The encoded protein is CATSDLRGGRQPQHF.

V is TRBV29-1 and J is TRBJ2-1; 14 bases line up with TRBD2. This CDR3 has 15 amino acids. The germline V gene encodes CDR1 SQVTM and CDR2 ANQGSEA. V was pared by 6 bases and J by 4 bases, with 5 bases of the junction left unmatched. CDR3 in amino acids: CSVRLAGGTYNEQFF. CDR3 nucleotides: TGCAGCGTCAGACTAGCGGGAGGGACGTACAATGAGCAGTTCTTC.

The chain joins TRBV7-9 to TRBJ1-1; 7 bases map to TRBD1. Germline lookup yields CDR1 SEHNR and CDR2 FQNEAQ (reference sequence). The CDR3 length is 16 residues. Germline trimming cut 4 bases from V and 0 bases from J; bases unmatched to any gene: 8. CDR3 sequence (DNA): TGTGCCAGCAGCTCCCCCCCCGGGACAGTGAACACTGAAGCTTTCTTT. It codes for CASSSPPGTVNTEAFF. The complete variable domain, with remaining parts taken from reference TRBV7-9 and TRBJ1-1, reads DTGVSQNPRHKITKRGQNVTFRCDPISEHNRLYWYRQTLGQGPEFLTYFQNEAQLEKSRLLSDRFSAERPKGSFSTLEIQRTEQGDSAMYLCASSSPPGTVNTEAFFGQGTRLTVV.

The chain couples TRBV4-2 to TRBJ1-2, with D maybe TRBD1 (5 bases). The CDR3 is 13 residues long. Germline-derived CDR1 and CDR2 are LGHNA and YNFKEQ. Trimming removed 4 bases at V and 2 bases at J, with 8 bases between. In DNA, the CDR3 is TGTGCCAGCAGCCCTCGGGGGAACTATGGCTACACCTTC. It encodes CASSPRGNYGYTF.

The rearrangement uses TRBV7-8 and TRBJ1-1; D is undetermined. CDR1 is SGHVS and CDR2 is FQNEAQ in the germline V gene. Trimming removed 5 bases at V and 10 bases at J, with 20 bases between. CDR3 length equals 14 residues. As DNA, the CDR3 is TGTGCCAGCAGCCCCACGGCAGGCACCCTAGGAGCTTTCTTT. Encoded protein: CASSPTAGTLGAFF.

J is TRBJ2-7 and V is TRBV7-9, with a possible D match to TRBD2 (5 bases). The CDR3 totals 16 residues. Trimming removed 1 base from V and 3 bases from J, with 16 bases in between. The V gene's germline CDR1 is SEHNR and CDR2 FQNEAQ (reference sequence). CDR3 sequence: CASSLGRLAPIYEQYF. The CDR3 DNA sequence: TGTGCCAGCAGCTTAGGTCGGCTAGCACCGATCTACGAGCAGTACTTC.

The J gene is TRBJ1-2, the V gene TRBV5-1; D is unresolved. This CDR3 contains 14 residues. The germline V gene encodes CDR1 SGHRS and CDR2 YFSETQ. V lost 0 bases, J lost 4 bases, and 10 bases lay in between. CDR3 loop: CASSLVSQTYGYTF. The CDR3, as DNA: TGCGCCAGCAGCTTGGTCTCCCAGACCTATGGCTACACCTTC.

In this sample, this clonotype turned up a few times. The V call is TRBV7-2, the J call TRBJ1-2; D unresolved. Trimming removed 11 bases from V and 4 bases from J, with 11 bases in between. Germline assignment: CDR1 SGHTA and CDR2 FQGNSA. The CDR3 spans 11 residues. The CDR3 loop reads CAAREFYGYTF. The CDR3 DNA reads TGTGCCGCGAGGGAGTTCTATGGCTACACCTTC.

V is TRBV3-1 and J is TRBJ1-2; D is unclear. Germline CDR1 reads LGHDT; CDR2 reads YNNKEL (reference sequence). Trimming removed 0 bases at V and 0 bases at J, with 17 bases between. The CDR3 contains 18 residues. The CDR3 DNA reads as TGTGCCAGCAGCCAAGAAATCCCGCGACCTCTAGCTAACTATGGCTACACCTTC. Translated: CASSQEIPRPLANYGYTF.

The V and J genes are TRBV4-1 and TRBJ2-7; D tentatively fits TRBD1 or TRBD2 (5 bases each). The CDR3 has 15 amino acids. V lost 4 bases and J 0 bases, leaving 13 bases between the germline ends. Germline lookup yields CDR1 MGHRA and CDR2 YSYEKL. CDR3 sequence reads: CASSPWGIGSYEQYF. Here the CDR3 DNA reads TGCGCCAGCAGCCCGTGGGGGATCGGCTCCTACGAGCAGTACTTC.

This chain connects TRBV3-1 to TRBJ2-2; 8 positions match TRBD2. The CDR3 length is 16 residues. Germline CDR1 and CDR2: LGHDT and YNNKEL (reference sequence). Losses at the gene ends were 3 bases for V and 4 bases for J; bases not matched to a gene: 7. The CDR3 DNA reads as TGTGCCAGCAGCCAGATAGCGGGAAGGATCACCGGGGAGCTGTTTTTT. Its translation: CASSQIAGRITGELFF.

The sample holds many counts of this clonotype. The chain's CDR3 is CSVASTRGTDTQYF. CDR3 DNA: TGCAGCGTTGCAAGCACAAGGGGCACAGATACGCAGTATTTT. The genes are TRBV29-1 and TRBJ2-3; D uncertain. This CDR3 is 14 amino acids long. V shed 4 bases and J shed 1 base, with 12 bases lying between them. CDR1 is SQVTM, CDR2 ANQGSEA, per germline.

The sample holds a few counts of this clonotype. This chain links TRBV11-2 with TRBJ2-1, with D maybe TRBD2 (5 bases). The CDR3 covers 12 residues. V lost 7 bases to trimming and J lost 7 bases, with 11 bases between them. In germline, CDR1 is SGHAT, CDR2 FQNNGV. CDR3: CASTREGNEQFF. CDR3 nucleotide sequence: TGTGCCAGCACCCGGGAAGGTAATGAGCAGTTCTTC.

The V and J genes are TRBV24-1 and TRBJ2-6, with 7 bases lining up with TRBD1. Germline V gene data show CDR1 as KGHDR and CDR2 as SFDVKD. The J segment lost 0 bases and the V segment lost 3 bases, leaving 10 bases of the junction unmatched. The CDR3 loop spans 19 amino acids. The DNA for the CDR3 is TGTGCCACCAGTGATCCCGGACAGGCCTCGTTCTCTGGGGCCAACGTCCTGACTTTC. As protein: CATSDPGQASFSGANVLTF.

This clonotype was counted between two and nine times. The chain is built from TRBV5-1 and TRBJ2-1; the D gene could be TRBD1 or TRBD2 (7 bases each). V was trimmed by 5 bases and J by 6 bases, leaving 18 bases between them. CDR3 length: 15 residues. Germline CDR1 reads SGHRS; CDR2 reads YFSETQ. The CDR3 DNA sequence: TGCGCCAGCAGGCAGGGGGAGGGGTCGTTCAATGAGCAGTTCTTC. Its protein product is CASRQGEGSFNEQFF.

Worth noting for this clonotype: Because the CDR3's place on the DNA is in doubt, the DNA is left out and the CDR3 is given as listed by TCRdb. The chain recombines TRBV14 with TRBJ2-1. Per germline, CDR1 SGHDN and CDR2 FVKESK. Both ends counted, the CDR3 spans 13 residues. The CDR3 loop reads CASSQNFGNEQFF.

This clonotype was counted between two and nine times. The chain carries TRBV5-1 and TRBJ2-7; 7 bases agree with TRBD1. Germline V gives CDR1 SGHRS, CDR2 YFSETQ. The CDR3 sequence is 14 residues long. Trimming cost V 0 bases and J 4 bases; bases outside gene matches: 4. DNA for the CDR3: TGCGCCAGCAGCTTGGACGGACAGGAGTACGAGCAGTACTTC. Translated, it gives CASSLDGQEYEQYF.

The genes are TRBV24-1 and TRBJ2-1, with 10 positions matching TRBD1. The germline gives CDR1 KGHDR, CDR2 SFDVKD. The CDR3 spans 17 residues. V lost 6 bases to trimming and J lost 5 bases; unmatched junction nucleotides: 12. CDR3 residues: CATSRQGGTGDNNEQFF. CDR3 coding DNA: TGTGCCACCAGTAGGCAGGGCGGGACAGGGGATAACAATGAGCAGTTCTTC.

This rearrangement joins TRBV7-9 to TRBJ2-3; unclear D gene. V lost 2 bases to trimming and J lost 2 bases, with 8 bases between them. Looked up from germline, CDR1 is SEHNR and CDR2 is FQNEAQ (reference sequence). CDR3 length: 14 residues. The CDR3 spells CASSLHGDTDTQYF. The CDR3 DNA sequence: TGTGCCAGCAGCTTACATGGGGACACAGATACGCAGTATTTT. Full variable domain (missing parts from reference TRBV7-9 and TRBJ2-3): DTGVSQNPRHKITKRGQNVTFRCDPISEHNRLYWYRQTLGQGPEFLTYFQNEAQLEKSRLLSDRFSAERPKGSFSTLEIQRTEQGDSAMYLCASSLHGDTDTQYFGPGTRLTVL.

The V gene is TRBV12-3 or TRBV12-4, the J gene TRBJ2-3; D not resolved. V was pared by 1 base and J by 4 bases, with 6 bases between. CDR3 size: 13 residues. This chain's CDR3 is CASSLVFPDTQYF. CDR3 nucleotides: TGTGCCAGCAGTTTAGTTTTCCCAGATACGCAGTATTTT.

The J gene is TRBJ2-2, the V gene TRBV5-1; 9 bases match TRBD2. The V and J ends lost 4 bases and 6 bases, in that order; junction bases with no gene match: 13. The CDR3 is 17 amino acids. CDR1 and CDR2 from the germline V gene are SGHRS and YFSETQ. The CDR3: CASSRTSGRHQAGELFF. In DNA, the CDR3 is TGCGCCAGCAGCCGGACCAGCGGGAGGCATCAGGCCGGGGAGCTGTTTTTT.

The chain carries TRBV9 and TRBJ2-1; possible D gene TRBD2, 6 bases. The CDR3 contains 20 residues. V was pared by 4 bases and J by 0 bases, with 26 bases between. Germline V lookup: CDR1 SGDLS, CDR2 YYNGEE. The CDR3 sequence is CASSPKVGELLAGSYNEQFF. The CDR3 DNA is TGTGCCAGCAGCCCCAAGGTCGGTGAACTACTAGCTGGCTCCTACAATGAGCAGTTCTTC.

This clonotype was seen many times. The chain carries TRBV10-3 and TRBJ2-1; 10 bases are shared with TRBD2. The ends lost 5 bases at V and 2 bases at J; junction bases unmatched: 3. Germline-derived CDR1 and CDR2 are ENHRY and SYGVKD. There are 15 residues in the CDR3. The CDR3 is CAISSGTSAYNEQFF. CDR3 coding DNA: TGTGCCATCAGTTCCGGGACTAGCGCCTACAATGAGCAGTTCTTC.

A few counts support this clonotype. The gene calls are TRBV7-2 and TRBJ2-7, with 9 positions matching TRBD1. Trimming cost V 10 bases and J 3 bases; bases outside gene matches: 4. The length of the CDR3 is 12 residues. Germline V gene lookup returns CDR1 SGHTA and CDR2 FQGNSA. The CDR3 spells CATRTGDYEQYF. CDR3 DNA: TGTGCCACCAGGACAGGGGACTACGAGCAGTACTTC.

The chain joins TRBV29-1 to TRBJ2-6; the D gene is possibly TRBD2 (6 bases). The CDR3 runs to 15 residues. Trimming cost V 1 base and J 0 bases, with 7 bases left between them. Germline V gene sequence: CDR1 SQVTM, CDR2 ANQGSEA. The CDR3 DNA sequence: TGCAGCGTTGAAGGCGGGGCCTCTGGGGCCAACGTCCTGACTTTC. It codes for CSVEGGASGANVLTF.